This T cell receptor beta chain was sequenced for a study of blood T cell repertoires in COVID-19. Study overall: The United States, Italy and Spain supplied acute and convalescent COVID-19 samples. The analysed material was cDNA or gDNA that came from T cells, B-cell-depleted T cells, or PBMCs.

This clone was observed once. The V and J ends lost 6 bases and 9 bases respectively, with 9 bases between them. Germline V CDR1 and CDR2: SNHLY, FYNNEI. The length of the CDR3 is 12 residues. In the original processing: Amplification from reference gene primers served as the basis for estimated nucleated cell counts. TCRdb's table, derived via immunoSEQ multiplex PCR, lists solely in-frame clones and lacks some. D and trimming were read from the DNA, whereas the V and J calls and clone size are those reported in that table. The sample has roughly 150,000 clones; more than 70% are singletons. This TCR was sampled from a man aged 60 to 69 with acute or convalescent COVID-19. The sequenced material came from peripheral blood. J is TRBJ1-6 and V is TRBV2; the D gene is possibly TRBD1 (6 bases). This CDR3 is CASRLGGSPLHF. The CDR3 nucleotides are TGTGCCAGCAGACTAGGGGGTTCACCCCTCCACTTT.